Listed here are 29 T cell receptor beta chains from one sample, sequenced in a study of CD8+ T cells in alopecia areata. Indicated treatment: oral pan-JAK inhibitor, 5-10 mg twice daily. Following RNA extraction, reverse transcription yielded cDNA that acted as the sequencing template. Assay used: immunoSEQ multiplex PCR; TCRdb lists only in-frame clones, some missing. The table lists over 150,000 clones, about 55% of them singletons, with 10% to 11% in the top ten. Sequencing was performed on CD8+ T cells sorted from blood, taken at week 24, from a patient treated with tofacitinib. These receptors originate from a human donor with alopecia areata.

V gene TRBV30 combines with J gene TRBJ2-3; D not resolved. Germline values: CDR1 GTSNPN, CDR2 SVGIG (reference sequence). The germline V and J ends were trimmed by 1 base and 2 bases, with 13 bases remaining between them. CDR3 size: 15 residues. CDR3 protein: CAWSALDGFTDTQYF. Written as DNA, the CDR3 is TGTGCCTGGAGTGCCCTGGACGGATTCACAGATACGCAGTATTTT.

The chain links TRBV5-1 to TRBJ1-1, with 9 positions matching TRBD1. Germline V CDR1 and CDR2: SGHRS, YFSETQ. The CDR3 is 14 amino acids. Trimming took 4 bases from V and 4 from J; bases not matched to a gene: 5. CDR3 bases: TGCGCCAGCAGCCCCGGGACAGGGTTCACTGAAGCTTTCTTT. Protein sequence: CASSPGTGFTEAFF.

The V gene is TRBV7-8, the J gene TRBJ2-3; D may correspond to TRBD1 or TRBD2 (5 bases each). This CDR3 comprises 13 residues. V shed 7 bases and J shed 3 bases, with 11 bases lying between them. The V gene's germline CDR1 is SGHVS and CDR2 FQNEAQ. CDR3 DNA: TGTGCCAGCACCATAGGGGAGACAGATACGCAGTATTTT. It codes for CASTIGETDTQYF.

The chain carries TRBV7-2 and TRBJ2-3, with D possibly called TRBD1 or TRBD2 (5 bases each). The V gene's germline CDR1 is SGHTA and CDR2 FQGNSA. V lost 1 base and J lost 3, with 8 bases in between. This CDR3 comprises 14 residues. Here the CDR3 reads CASSLVGPTDTQYF. DNA of the CDR3: TGTGCCAGCAGCTTAGTGGGACCAACAGATACGCAGTATTTT.

The chain's CDR3 is CASKGKGLQETQYF. CDR3 sequence (DNA): TGTGCCAGCAAGGGTAAGGGCCTCCAAGAGACCCAGTACTTC. This chain uses TRBV25-1 with TRBJ2-5; D is uncertain. Trimming pared 7 bases from V and 1 base from J, leaving 13 bases between. From germline, CDR1 is MGHDK and CDR2 SYGVNS. This CDR3 spans 14 amino acids.

This clone was seen once. The chain links TRBV15 to TRBJ1-5; maybe TRBD1 (5 bases). V dropped 2 bases and J dropped 3 bases, with 8 bases sitting between them. The CDR3 loop spans 14 amino acids. Germline loops: CDR1 LNHNV, CDR2 YYDKDF (reference sequence). CDR3 in DNA: TGTGCCACCAGCAGACAGGGTGACAATCAGCCCCAGCATTTT. It yields the protein CATSRQGDNQPQHF.

This chain connects TRBV27 to TRBJ1-2; TRBD1 matches at 7 bases. Germline loops: CDR1 MNHEY, CDR2 SMNVEV (reference sequence). The CDR3 length is 13 residues. V was clipped by 6 bases and J by 2 bases; unmatched bases: 3. CDR3 in amino acids: CASRPQGNYGYTF. The CDR3 DNA follows: TGTGCCAGCAGGCCACAGGGGAACTATGGCTACACCTTC.

There are a few counts of this clone. The gene calls are TRBV30 and TRBJ1-5, with D unresolved. The germline V gene has CDR1 GTSNPN and CDR2 SVGIG (reference sequence). The CDR3 consists of 13 residues. Trimming left V 2 bases short and J 0 bases short, with 5 bases between. The DNA for the CDR3 is TGTGCCTGGAGTAGATATAGCAATCAGCCCCAGCATTTT. Protein sequence: CAWSRYSNQPQHF.

This clone was observed once. The CDR3 bases are TGTGCCAGCAGCTTATCGCGGAACACTGAAGCTTTCTTT. It yields the protein CASSLSRNTEAFF. The chain links TRBV11-3 to TRBJ1-1; no clear D gene. V lost 2 bases and J 1 base, leaving 5 bases between the germline ends. The CDR3 has 13 residues. Germline V CDR1 and CDR2: SGHNT, YENEEA.

About this clone: A read error may account for a junction end that differs from germline. The chain joins TRBV29-1 to TRBJ1-1; TRBD1 matches at 7 bases. CDR1 SQVTM and CDR2 ANQGSEA come from the germline V gene. The CDR3 loop spans 12 amino acids. The CDR3 protein is CSVEGETGRVVF. CDR3 bases: TGCAGCGTTGAAGGGGAGACAGGGCGGGTGGTCTTT.

The chain uses TRBV30 and TRBJ2-1; 11 nucleotides align to TRBD1. The V segment lost 0 bases and the J segment 8 bases; nucleotides outside the gene matches: 3. Germline CDR1 reads GTSNPN; CDR2 reads SVGIG (reference sequence). The CDR3 sequence is 14 residues long. CDR3 sequence reads: CAWSVGTGGYEQFF. The CDR3 region has the DNA TGTGCCTGGAGTGTTGGGACAGGGGGGTATGAGCAGTTCTTC. Looking up the rest from reference TRBV30 and TRBJ2-1 gives the full variable domain: SQTIHQWPATLVQPVGSPLSLECTVEGTSNPNLYWYRQAAGRGLQLLFYSVGIGQISSEVPQNLSASRPQDRQFILSSKKLLLSDSGFYLCAWSVGTGGYEQFFGPGTRLTVL.

The V gene is TRBV27, the J gene TRBJ1-1; 9 bases agree with TRBD1. V gave up 6 bases and J gave up 4 bases; unmatched junction bases: 3. Germline values: CDR1 MNHEY, CDR2 SMNVEV (reference sequence). The CDR3 runs to 13 residues. CDR3: CASRGTGSTEAFF. Here the CDR3 DNA reads TGTGCCAGCAGGGGGACAGGGAGCACTGAAGCTTTCTTT.

The CDR3 DNA is TGCAGCGCATTCTTGGGGTCACATAGGACCGGGGAGCTGTTTTTT. It yields the protein CSAFLGSHRTGELFF. The V call is TRBV29-1, the J call TRBJ2-2; D gene uncertain. The germline V and J ends were trimmed by 7 bases and 5 bases, with 20 bases remaining between them. CDR1 and CDR2 (germline): SQVTM, ANQGSEA. The CDR3 spans 15 residues.

The chain uses TRBV2 and TRBJ2-7; 10 bases fit TRBD2. The germline CDR1 and CDR2 sequences are SNHLY and FYNNEI. The ends lost 6 bases at V and 2 bases at J; junction bases unmatched: 16. CDR3 length: 18 amino acids. CDR3 sequence (DNA): TGTGCCAGCAGGGGGATTCGTCTAGCGGGGGCCGAGACCTACGAGCAGTACTTC. As protein: CASRGIRLAGAETYEQYF.

J is TRBJ1-1 and V is TRBV29-1; D call uncertain. This CDR3 comprises 14 residues. The V end was cut by 0 bases, the J end by 2 bases, with 10 bases between. Germline V CDR1 and CDR2: SQVTM, ANQGSEA. This CDR3 is CSVEDGQVNTEAFF. CDR3 nucleotide sequence: TGCAGCGTTGAAGATGGCCAGGTCAACACTGAAGCTTTCTTT.

This clone was detected a few times. Other nucleotide sequences in the sample specify the same CDR3. V is TRBV29-1 and J is TRBJ2-2, with a weak D call TRBD2 (6 bases). The CDR3 runs to 12 residues. Germline V gives CDR1 SQVTM, CDR2 ANQGSEA. Trimming pared 4 bases from V and 6 bases from J, leaving 9 bases between. The CDR3 sequence: CSVVGSSGELFF. The CDR3 DNA is TGCAGCGTTGTCGGGAGCTCCGGGGAGCTGTTTTTT.

The rearrangement joins TRBV11-2 to TRBJ2-3; 10 positions match TRBD2. The trim removed 5 bases at V and 7 bases at J, leaving 9 bases unmatched. This CDR3 spans 15 amino acids. Looked up from germline, CDR1 is SGHAT and CDR2 is FQNNGV. As DNA, the CDR3 is TGTGCCAGCAGCGAGACTAGCGGGCCGAGGCATACGCAGTATTTT. Its translation: CASSETSGPRHTQYF.

The chain is built from TRBV19 and TRBJ2-1, with TRBD2 matching over 10 bases. Germline CDR1 is LNHDA and CDR2 is SQIVND (reference sequence). V lost 7 bases to trimming and J lost 6 bases; unmatched junction nucleotides: 9. The CDR3 sequence is 15 residues long. CDR3 nucleotide sequence: TGTGCCAGTACCCAAAGCGGGGGGGCCCTCAATGAGCAGTTCTTC. Amino acids: CASTQSGGALNEQFF.

This clone was counted a few times. V gene TRBV5-6 combines with J gene TRBJ2-7, with D perhaps being TRBD1 or TRBD2 (5 bases each). Germline CDR1 reads SGHDT; CDR2 reads YYEEEE. The CDR3 contains 15 residues. The V and J ends lost 4 bases and 0 bases respectively, with 14 bases between them. Here the CDR3 reads CASSQRWGISYEQYF. The CDR3 nucleotides are TGTGCCAGCAGCCAACGATGGGGGATCTCCTACGAGCAGTACTTC. The variable domain in full, with the rest retrieved from reference TRBV5-6 and TRBJ2-7, is DAGVTQSPTHLIKTRGQQVTLRCSPKSGHDTVSWYQQALGQGPQFIFQYYEEEERQRGNFPDRFSGHQFPNYSSELNVNALLLGDSALYLCASSQRWGISYEQYFGPGTRLTVT.

This clone was seen more than once but under ten times. At one end, the junction sequence differs from germline, possibly due to a read error. V and J are TRBV29-1 and TRBJ2-1, with TRBD2 matching 9 bases. From germline, CDR1 is SQVTM and CDR2 ANQGSEA. CDR3 size: 14 residues. The CDR3 protein is CSVEGLALNNEQFF. CDR3 coding DNA: TGCAGCGTCGAAGGACTAGCGTTAAACAATGAGCAGTTCTTC.

The J gene is TRBJ1-1, the V gene TRBV4-3, with 7 bases aligning to TRBD1. CDR1 and CDR2 from the germline V gene are LGHNA and YSLEER. J gave up 0 bases and V 0 bases, and 4 bases lay outside the gene matches. The CDR3 sequence is 16 residues long. The CDR3: CASSQDRTGVNTEAFF. Here the CDR3 DNA reads TGCGCCAGCAGCCAAGATAGGACAGGAGTGAACACTGAAGCTTTCTTT.

CDR3 DNA: TGCGCCAGCAGCCAAGGTTACACCGGGGAGCTGTTTTTT. This sequence encodes CASSQGYTGELFF. The chain carries TRBV4-1 and TRBJ2-2; D remains unclear. Germline-derived CDR1 and CDR2 are MGHRA and YSYEKL. This CDR3 contains 13 residues. Trimming cost V 1 base and J 3 bases, with 3 bases left between them.

This clone was seen a few times. The chain employs TRBV7-2 and TRBJ2-7; D gene ambiguous. Germline loops: CDR1 SGHTA, CDR2 FQGNSA. The CDR3 is 16 residues long. Trimming shortened V by 5 bases and J by 0 bases, and 17 bases separated the two germline ends. DNA for the CDR3: TGTGCCAGCAGCCCAGTTTCAGCCGGGCTCTCCTACGAGCAGTACTTC. This gives the protein CASSPVSAGLSYEQYF.

The V call is TRBV11-2, the J call TRBJ1-2; D unclear. Per germline, CDR1 SGHAT and CDR2 FQNNGV. The CDR3 contains 16 residues. Trimming removed 0 bases at V and 0 bases at J, with 11 bases between. The chain's CDR3 is CASSLDRSRANYGYTF. For the CDR3, the DNA is TGTGCCAGCAGCTTAGATCGGAGTCGGGCTAACTATGGCTACACCTTC.

This clone was detected once. V and J are TRBV11-2 and TRBJ2-3; no definite D call. V was pared by 0 bases and J by 4 bases, with 2 bases between. CDR3 length: 12 residues. CDR1 and CDR2 (germline): SGHAT, FQNNGV. For the CDR3, the DNA is TGTGCCAGCAGCTTAGAGCCAGATACGCAGTATTTT. As protein: CASSLEPDTQYF.

This clone was recorded a few times. This chain uses TRBV7-8 with TRBJ2-7; D is ambiguous. There are 16 residues in the CDR3. V lost 0 bases and J lost 2, with 14 bases in between. Germline V gives CDR1 SGHVS, CDR2 FQNEAQ. The CDR3 nucleotides read TGTGCCAGCAGCTTAGCGATAGGACCTGGGGCCTACGAGCAGTACTTC. Translation: CASSLAIGPGAYEQYF.

The sample holds a few counts of this clone. Since the CDR3 does not end with the conserved phenylalanine or tryptophan, this likely comes from a read error. The DNA is left out, because the CDR3 cannot be placed on it with certainty; the CDR3 is given as TCRdb lists it. The chain joins TRBV7-2 to TRBJ2-7; the table's D call, TRBD1, was not checked against the DNA. 8 amino acids form the CDR3, both terminal residues included. CDR1 SGHTA and CDR2 FQGNSA come from the germline V gene. The CDR3 loop reads CASSSTDT.

V usage is TRBV7-9 and J usage is TRBJ2-2, with unresolved D. CDR1 and CDR2 from the germline V gene are SEHNR and FQNEAQ (reference sequence). V lost 5 bases to trimming and J lost 3 bases, with 4 bases between them. The CDR3 extends over 12 amino acids. The CDR3 nucleotides read TGTGCCAGCAGCCCTCACACCGGGGAGCTGTTTTTT. It codes for CASSPHTGELFF.

This clone showed up just a few times. The rearrangement uses TRBV28 and TRBJ1-1; perhaps TRBD1 as D (6 bases). Deletions cut 8 bases from V and 3 bases from J, with 16 bases between. This CDR3 is 14 amino acids long. Germline lookup yields CDR1 MDHEN and CDR2 SYDVKM. The DNA of the CDR3 is TGTGCCAGCTCCCCGATGGACAGCTACACTGAAGCTTTCTTT. As protein: CASSPMDSYTEAFF.